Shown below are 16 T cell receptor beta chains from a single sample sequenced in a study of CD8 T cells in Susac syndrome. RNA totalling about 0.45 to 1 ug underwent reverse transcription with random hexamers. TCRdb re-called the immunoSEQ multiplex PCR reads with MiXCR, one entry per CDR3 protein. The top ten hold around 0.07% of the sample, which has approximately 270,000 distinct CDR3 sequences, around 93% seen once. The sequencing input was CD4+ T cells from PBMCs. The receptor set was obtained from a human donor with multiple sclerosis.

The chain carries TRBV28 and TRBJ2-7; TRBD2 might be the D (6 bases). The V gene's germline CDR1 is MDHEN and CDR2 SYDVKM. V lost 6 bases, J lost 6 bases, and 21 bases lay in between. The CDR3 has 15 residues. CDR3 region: CASSPDRTSSPEQYV. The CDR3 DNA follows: TGTGCCAGCAGCCCCGACCGCACTAGCAGTCCCGAGCAGTACGTC.

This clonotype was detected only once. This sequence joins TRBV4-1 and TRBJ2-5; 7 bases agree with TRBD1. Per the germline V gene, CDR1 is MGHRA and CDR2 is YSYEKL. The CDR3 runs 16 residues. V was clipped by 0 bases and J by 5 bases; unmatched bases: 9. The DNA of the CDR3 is TGCGCCAGCAGCCAAGAAGTGTCGAGCAGGGGGGAGACCCAGTACTTC. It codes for CASSQEVSSRGETQYF.

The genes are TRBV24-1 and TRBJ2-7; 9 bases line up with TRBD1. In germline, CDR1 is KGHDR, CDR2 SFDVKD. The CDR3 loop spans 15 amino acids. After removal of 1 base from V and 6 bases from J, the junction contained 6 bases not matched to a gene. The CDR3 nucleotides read TGTGCCACCAGTGATTTAACCGGGACAGGGACCGAGCAGTACGTC. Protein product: CATSDLTGTGTEQYV.

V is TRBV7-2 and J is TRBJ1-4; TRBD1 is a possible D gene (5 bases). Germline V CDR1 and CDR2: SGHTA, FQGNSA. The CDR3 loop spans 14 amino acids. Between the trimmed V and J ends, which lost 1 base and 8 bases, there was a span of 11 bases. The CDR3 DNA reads TGTGCCAGCAGCTTAGGGGGGGTAGAGGAAAAACTGTTTTTT. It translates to CASSLGGVEEKLFF.

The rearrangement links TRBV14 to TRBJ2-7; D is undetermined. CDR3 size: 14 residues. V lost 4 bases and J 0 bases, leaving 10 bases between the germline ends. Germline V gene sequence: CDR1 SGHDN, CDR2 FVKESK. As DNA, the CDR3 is TGTGCCAGCAGCCGAAACGGGCCCTCCTACGAGCAGTACGTC. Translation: CASSRNGPSYEQYV.

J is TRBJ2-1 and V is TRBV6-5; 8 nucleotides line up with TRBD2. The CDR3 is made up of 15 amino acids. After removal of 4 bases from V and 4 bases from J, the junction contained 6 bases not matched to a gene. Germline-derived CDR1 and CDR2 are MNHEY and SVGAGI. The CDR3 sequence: CASSSVAGRYNEQFF. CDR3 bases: TGTGCCAGCAGTTCGGTAGCGGGAAGGTACAATGAGCAGTTCTTC.

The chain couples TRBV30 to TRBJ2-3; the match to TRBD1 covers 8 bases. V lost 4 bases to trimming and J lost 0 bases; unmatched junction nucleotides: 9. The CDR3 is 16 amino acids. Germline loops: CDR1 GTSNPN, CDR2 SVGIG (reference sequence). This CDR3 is CAWTRRQGASTDTQYF. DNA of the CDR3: TGTGCCTGGACCCGGCGTCAGGGGGCTAGCACAGATACGCAGTATTTT.

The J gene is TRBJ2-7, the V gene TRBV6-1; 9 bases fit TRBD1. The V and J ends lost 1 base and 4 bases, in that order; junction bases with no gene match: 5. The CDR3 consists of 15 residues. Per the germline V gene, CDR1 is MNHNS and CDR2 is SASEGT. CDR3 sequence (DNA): TGTGCCAGCAGTGAAGACAGGGGGCGGGGGTACGAGCAGTACGTC. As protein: CASSEDRGRGYEQYV.

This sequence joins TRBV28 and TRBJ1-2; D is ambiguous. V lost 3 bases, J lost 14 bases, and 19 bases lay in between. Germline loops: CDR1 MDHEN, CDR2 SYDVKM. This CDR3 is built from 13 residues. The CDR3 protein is CASSFLATGLGTF. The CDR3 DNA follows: TGTGCCAGCAGTTTCTTAGCGACCGGCTTGGGGACCTTC.

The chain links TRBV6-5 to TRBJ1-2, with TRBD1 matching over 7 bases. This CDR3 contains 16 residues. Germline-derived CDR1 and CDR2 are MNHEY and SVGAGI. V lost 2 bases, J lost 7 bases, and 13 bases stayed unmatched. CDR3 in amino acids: CASSYPDRAGFSGYTF. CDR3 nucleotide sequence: TGTGCCAGCAGTTACCCCGACAGGGCGGGGTTCAGTGGCTACACCTTC.

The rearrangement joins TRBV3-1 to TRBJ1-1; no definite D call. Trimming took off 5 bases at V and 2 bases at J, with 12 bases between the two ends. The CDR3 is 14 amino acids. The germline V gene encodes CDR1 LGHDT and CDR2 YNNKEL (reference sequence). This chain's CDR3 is CASSDKSKNTEAFF. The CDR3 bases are TGTGCCAGCAGCGACAAGTCGAAAAACACTGAAGCTTTCTTT. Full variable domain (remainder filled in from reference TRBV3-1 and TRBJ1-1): DTAVSQTPKYLVTQMGNDKSIKCEQNLGHDTMYWYKQDSKKFLKIMFSYNNKELIINETVPNRFSPKSPDKAHLNLHINSLELGDSAVYFCASSDKSKNTEAFFGQGTRLTVV.

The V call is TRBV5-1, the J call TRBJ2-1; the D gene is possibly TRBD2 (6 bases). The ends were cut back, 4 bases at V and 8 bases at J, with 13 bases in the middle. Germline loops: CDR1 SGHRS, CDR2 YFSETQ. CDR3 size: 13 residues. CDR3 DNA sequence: TGCGCCAGCAGCCGTCCTAGCGACGATGAGCAGTTCTTC. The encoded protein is CASSRPSDDEQFF.

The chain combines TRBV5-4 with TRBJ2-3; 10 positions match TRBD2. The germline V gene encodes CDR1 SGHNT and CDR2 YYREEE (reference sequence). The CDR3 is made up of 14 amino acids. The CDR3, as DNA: TGTGCGGTCACTAGCGGGGTCTCTACAGATACGCAGTATTTT. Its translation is CAVTSGVSTDTQYF.

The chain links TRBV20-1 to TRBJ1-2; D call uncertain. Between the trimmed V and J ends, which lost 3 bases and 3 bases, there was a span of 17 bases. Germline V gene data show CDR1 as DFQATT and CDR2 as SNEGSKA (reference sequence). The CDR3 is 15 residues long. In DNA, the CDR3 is TGCAGTGCTAGCGCCCTGGAACCTGGAGACTATGGCTACACCTTC. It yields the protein CSASALEPGDYGYTF.

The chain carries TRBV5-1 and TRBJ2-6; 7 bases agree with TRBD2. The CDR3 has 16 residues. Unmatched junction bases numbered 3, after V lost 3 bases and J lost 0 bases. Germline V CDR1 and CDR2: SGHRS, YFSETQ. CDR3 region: CASSWTGGSGANVLTF. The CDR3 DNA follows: TGCGCCAGCAGCTGGACGGGGGGCTCTGGGGCCAACGTCCTGACTTTC.

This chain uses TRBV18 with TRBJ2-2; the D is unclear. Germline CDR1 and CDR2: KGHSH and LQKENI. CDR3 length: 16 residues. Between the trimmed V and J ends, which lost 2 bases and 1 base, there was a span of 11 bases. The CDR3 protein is CASSPVTLLNTGELFF. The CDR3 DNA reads TGTGCCAGCTCACCAGTTACGCTCCTGAACACCGGGGAGCTGTTTTTT.